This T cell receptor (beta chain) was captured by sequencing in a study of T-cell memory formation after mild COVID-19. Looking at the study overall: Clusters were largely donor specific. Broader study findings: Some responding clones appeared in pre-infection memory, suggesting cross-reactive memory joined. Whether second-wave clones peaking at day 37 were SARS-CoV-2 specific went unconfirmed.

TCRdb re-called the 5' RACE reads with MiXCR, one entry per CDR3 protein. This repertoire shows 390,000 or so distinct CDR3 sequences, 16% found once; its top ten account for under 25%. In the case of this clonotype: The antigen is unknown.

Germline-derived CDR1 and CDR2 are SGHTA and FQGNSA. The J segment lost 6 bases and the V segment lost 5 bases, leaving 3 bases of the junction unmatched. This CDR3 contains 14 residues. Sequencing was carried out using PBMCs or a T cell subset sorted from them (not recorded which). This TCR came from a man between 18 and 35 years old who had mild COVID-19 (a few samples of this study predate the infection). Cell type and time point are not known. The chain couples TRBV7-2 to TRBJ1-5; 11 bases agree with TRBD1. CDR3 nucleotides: TGTGCCAGCAGCCCCGGACAGGGGGCTCAGCCCCAGCATTTT. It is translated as CASSPGQGAQPQHF.